These 19 T cell receptor beta chains originate from one sample sequenced in a study of T cell changes during pregnancy in multiple sclerosis. Method: immunoSEQ multiplex PCR; TCRdb's copy keeps in-frame clones and lacks some. The table shows 65,000 to 95,000 clones, with approximately 90% occurring only once. Material: peripheral blood, obtained before pregnancy. These receptors originate from a female donor with multiple sclerosis, enrolled in a pregnancy study.

V and J are TRBV9 and TRBJ1-1; 7 bases line up with TRBD1. Germline-derived CDR1 and CDR2 are SGDLS and YYNGEE. The ends lost 2 bases at V and 4 bases at J; junction bases unmatched: 11. This CDR3 comprises 16 residues. CDR3 coding DNA: TGTGCCAGCAGCGTCGACAACAGGGGTCCCCCCACTGAAGCTTTCTTT. It translates to CASSVDNRGPPTEAFF.

The V and J genes are TRBV14 and TRBJ2-1, with unresolved D. This CDR3 has 15 amino acids. CDR1 is SGHDN and CDR2 is FVKESK in the germline V gene. Deletions cut 1 base from V and 0 bases from J, with 7 bases between. The CDR3 DNA reads as TGTGCCAGCAGCCAAGGGAGTCTCTCCTACAATGAGCAGTTCTTC. It yields the protein CASSQGSLSYNEQFF.

A single count supports this clone. This sequence joins TRBV4-3 and TRBJ1-1, with D maybe TRBD1 (5 bases). Between the trimmed V and J ends, which lost 1 base and 3 bases, there was a span of 15 bases. The V gene's germline CDR1 is LGHNA and CDR2 YSLEER. The length of the CDR3 is 16 residues. The CDR3 sequence: CASSQVAHRGDTEAFF. In DNA, the CDR3 is TGCGCCAGCAGCCAAGTCGCGCATCGGGGGGACACTGAAGCTTTCTTT.

The V and J genes are TRBV11-2 and TRBJ2-1, with D tentatively TRBD1 (5 bases). Germline V lookup: CDR1 SGHAT, CDR2 FQNNGV. V lost 5 bases and J 7 bases, leaving 15 bases between the germline ends. This CDR3 has 14 amino acids. CDR3 region: CASSIRQYANEQFF. CDR3 in DNA: TGTGCCAGCAGCATCCGACAGTATGCGAATGAGCAGTTCTTC.

This clone was seen once. This chain connects TRBV7-2 to TRBJ2-2; 11 bases line up with TRBD1. V gave up 1 base and J gave up 5 bases; unmatched junction bases: 6. The CDR3 spans 17 residues. Germline CDR1 is SGHTA and CDR2 is FQGNSA. CDR3 loop: CASSLGGGTGGTGELFF. CDR3 DNA: TGTGCCAGCAGCTTAGGGGGTGGGACAGGGGGTACCGGGGAGCTGTTTTTT.

This chain uses TRBV30 with TRBJ1-2; 7 positions match TRBD1. V trimming: 5 bases; J trimming: 7 bases; junction bases outside the gene matches: 4. The CDR3 is 11 amino acids. Germline CDR1 and CDR2: GTSNPN and SVGIG (reference sequence). The CDR3 loop is CAWDDRAGYTF. The CDR3 DNA reads TGTGCCTGGGACGACAGGGCTGGCTACACCTTC.

This chain uses TRBV18 with TRBJ2-5; D unclear. CDR1 and CDR2 (germline): KGHSH, LQKENI. This CDR3 has 15 amino acids. Trimming took 3 bases from V and 0 from J, leaving 11 bases between them. The CDR3 DNA is TGTGCCAGCTCACCTACAGACGAGTACCAAGAGACCCAGTACTTC. It translates to CASSPTDEYQETQYF.

The rearrangement uses TRBV19 and TRBJ1-2; tentatively, D is TRBD1 (6 bases). V was pared by 4 bases and J by 8 bases, with 17 bases between. Germline V gene data show CDR1 as LNHDA and CDR2 as SQIVND (reference sequence). The CDR3 extends over 14 amino acids. CDR3 nucleotides: TGTGCCAGTAGTACGCACAGGGAAGGAAGCGGCTACACCTTC. It is translated as CASSTHREGSGYTF.

The rearrangement uses TRBV28 and TRBJ1-1; 9 bases are a match to TRBD1. CDR3 length equals 17 residues. Germline V gene data show CDR1 as MDHEN and CDR2 as SYDVKM. The J segment lost 0 bases and the V segment lost 5 bases, leaving 10 bases of the junction unmatched. CDR3 nucleotide sequence: TGTGCCAGCAGTATCGGGTTTGGGACAGGGTTGAACACTGAAGCTTTCTTT. This encodes CASSIGFGTGLNTEAFF.

The chain has TRBV5-4 and TRBJ2-5, with TRBD1 matching over 11 bases. Losses at the gene ends were 7 bases for V and 3 bases for J; bases not matched to a gene: 2. Germline CDR1 SGHNT, CDR2 YYREEE (reference sequence). This CDR3 comprises 13 residues. Here the CDR3 DNA reads TGTGCCAGCGCGGGACAGGGGGAAGAGACCCAGTACTTC. This translates into CASAGQGEETQYF.

The V and J genes are TRBV28 and TRBJ2-7; 7 bases fit TRBD2. Germline lookup yields CDR1 MDHEN and CDR2 SYDVKM. V lost 2 bases to trimming and J lost 3 bases; unmatched junction nucleotides: 4. The CDR3 is 14 amino acids. DNA for the CDR3: TGTGCCAGCAGTTTAGCGGGGGAAATCTACGAGCAGTACTTC. It codes for CASSLAGEIYEQYF.

This clone came up a few times. The chain links TRBV5-1 to TRBJ1-3, with D perhaps matching TRBD1 (5 bases). Germline CDR1 SGHRS, CDR2 YFSETQ. The V end lost 4 bases, the J end lost 0 bases, and 17 bases lay between the germline ends. The CDR3 consists of 17 residues. The CDR3 spells CASSPRGRGSSGNTIYF. CDR3 nucleotide sequence: TGCGCCAGCAGCCCCAGAGGCCGGGGGAGCTCTGGAAACACCATATATTTT.

This rearrangement joins TRBV5-1 to TRBJ2-7; D is ambiguous. The germline V gene encodes CDR1 SGHRS and CDR2 YFSETQ. The ends were cut back, 0 bases at V and 5 bases at J, with 9 bases in the middle. This CDR3 has 13 residues. CDR3 bases: TGCGCCAGCAGCTTGGACATTTTCCACGAGCAGTACTTC. This translates into CASSLDIFHEQYF.

This chain connects TRBV5-1 to TRBJ2-7; the match to TRBD1 covers 9 bases. Unmatched junction bases numbered 5, after V lost 3 bases and J lost 4 bases. From germline, CDR1 is SGHRS and CDR2 YFSETQ. The CDR3 sequence is 14 residues long. The CDR3: CASSSGTGIYEQYF. The DNA for the CDR3 is TGCGCCAGCAGCTCCGGGACAGGGATATACGAGCAGTACTTC.

The genes are TRBV5-1 and TRBJ2-2; no reliable D call. Germline V gives CDR1 SGHRS, CDR2 YFSETQ. V was pared by 1 base and J by 2 bases, with 9 bases between. CDR3 length: 15 residues. CDR3 coding DNA: TGCGCCAGCAGCTTGACCAGATCAAACACCGGGGAGCTGTTTTTT. As protein: CASSLTRSNTGELFF. The full variable domain, completed using reference TRBV5-1 and TRBJ2-2, is KAGVTQTPRYLIKTRGQQVTLSCSPISGHRSVSWYQQTPGQGLQFLFEYFSETQRNKGNFPGRFSGRQFSNSRSEMNVSTLELGDSALYLCASSLTRSNTGELFFGEGSRLTVL.

The J gene is TRBJ1-2, the V gene TRBV5-1; TRBD1 matches 7 bases. This CDR3 has 15 amino acids. Germline V gene lookup returns CDR1 SGHRS and CDR2 YFSETQ. V gave up 2 bases and J gave up 6 bases; unmatched junction bases: 10. CDR3 loop: CASSFGQALLDGYTF. CDR3 nucleotide sequence: TGCGCCAGCAGCTTTGGACAGGCCCTATTGGATGGCTACACCTTC.

The V gene is TRBV2, the J gene TRBJ2-1; 8 bases line up with TRBD2. The CDR3 sequence is 16 residues long. Germline CDR1 SNHLY, CDR2 FYNNEI. After removal of 6 bases from V and 3 bases from J, the junction contained 10 bases not matched to a gene. CDR3 DNA: TGTGCCAGCAGGGAACTGAGCGGGGGAGACTACAATGAGCAGTTCTTC. Amino acid sequence: CASRELSGGDYNEQFF.

The genes are TRBV19 and TRBJ2-2; TRBD1 aligns across 10 bases. Germline V gives CDR1 LNHDA, CDR2 SQIVND (reference sequence). V gave up 8 bases and J gave up 5 bases; unmatched junction bases: 5. This CDR3 has 14 residues. The CDR3 protein is CASLRTGGTGELFF. The CDR3 bases are TGTGCCAGTCTAAGGACAGGGGGGACCGGGGAGCTGTTTTTT.

The gene calls are TRBV7-8 and TRBJ1-3; D not certain. In germline, CDR1 is SGHVS, CDR2 FQNEAQ. V lost 5 bases, J lost 7 bases, and 6 bases lay in between. The CDR3 loop spans 11 amino acids. CDR3 coding DNA: TGTGCCAGCAGCCCGGGGAACACCATATATTTT. Translating gives CASSPGNTIYF. Variable domain in full (rest from reference TRBV7-8 and TRBJ1-3): GAGVSQSPRYKVAKRGQDVALRCDPISGHVSLFWYQQALGQGPEFLTYFQNEAQLDKSGLPSDRFFAERPEGSVSTLKIQRTQQEDSAVYLCASSPGNTIYFGEGSWLTVV.